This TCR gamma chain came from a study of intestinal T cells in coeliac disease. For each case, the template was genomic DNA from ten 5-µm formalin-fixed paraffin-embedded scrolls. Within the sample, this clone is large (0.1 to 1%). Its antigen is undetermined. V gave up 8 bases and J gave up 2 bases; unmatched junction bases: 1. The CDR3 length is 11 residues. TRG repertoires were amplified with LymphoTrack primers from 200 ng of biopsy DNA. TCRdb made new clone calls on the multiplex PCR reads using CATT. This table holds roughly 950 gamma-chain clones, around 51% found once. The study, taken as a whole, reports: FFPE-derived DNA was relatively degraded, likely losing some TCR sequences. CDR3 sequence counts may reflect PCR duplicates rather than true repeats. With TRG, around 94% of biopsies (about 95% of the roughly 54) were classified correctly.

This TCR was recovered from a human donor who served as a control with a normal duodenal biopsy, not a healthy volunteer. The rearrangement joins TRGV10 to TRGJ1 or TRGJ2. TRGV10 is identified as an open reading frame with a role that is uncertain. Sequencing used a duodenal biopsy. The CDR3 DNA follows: TGTGCTGCGTGGGATTATTATAAGAAACTCTTT. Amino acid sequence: CAAWDYYKKLF.